This TCR beta chain was obtained from a study of blood T cell repertoires in COVID-19 (dated by TCRdb to the early 2020s). Context from the whole study: The collaborator samples originated in the United States, Italy and Spain and spanned the acute and convalescent phases of COVID-19. The repertoires were released in a freely available public database intended as a resource for research on the immune response to SARS-CoV-2. The samples were drawn from two sources: the first 160 participants of the ongoing ImmuneRACE study, and over 1,000 subjects contributed by 6 global collaborators. The prospective study material was composed of cDNA or gDNA derived from T cells, B-cell-depleted T cells, or PBMCs. HLA class I and class II types, where available, came from metadata supplied by the sample provider rather than from assay-based typing. Sample metadata almost always included a de-identified subject ID, COVID-19 status, age in years and sex. The dataset comprised deeply sampled blood TCRbeta repertoires from subjects exposed to, actively infected with, or recovered from COVID-19. The full study reports these points: How much clinical and demographic metadata was included differed by source and by participant, and the metadata was provided uncurated.

The immunoSEQ Assay, a bias-controlled multiplex PCR, was used to amplify TCRbeta CDR3 regions from genomic DNA. In the paper's pipeline: Within the assay, amplification of reference gene primers was used to estimate how many nucleated cells each sample contained. To quantify the absolute abundance of each unique TCRbeta CDR3 rearrangement, sequence reads were collapsed and filtered. Productive Simpson clonality was computed per sample as the square root of Simpson's diversity index over productive rearrangements. Imported from immuneACCESS, the table was reduced by TCRdb to in-frame sequences with V and J called. These copies leave out some clones; in studies compared against another copy, an unresolved V gene accounts for under half, and the cause of the remainder is not known. D and trimming come from the DNA, and the V and J calls and clone size come from that table. This sample holds some 80,000 clones; more than 60% were observed only once. The ten largest clones add up to about a tenth of the sample.

With respect to this clone: Its antigen is still unknown. No base quality values were provided; no much bigger clone lies one nucleotide off.

Each collaborating institution followed its own protocols to collect whole blood in K2EDTA tubes. For TCRbeta analysis, collaborators shipped samples as frozen whole blood, isolated PBMCs, or DNA extracted from either of those sample types. V loses 1 base at its end and J loses 0 bases; junction bases beyond the gene matches: 7. The germline V gene gives CDR1 as SGHTA and CDR2 as FQGNSA. The CDR3 sequence holds 17 residues, the cysteine and phenylalanine included. Only CDR3 DNA is held: 51 bases, read in frame from base 1. The sample comprised peripheral blood. This TCR was sampled from a human donor in a cohort sampled during active COVID-19. This chain joins TRBV7-2 to TRBJ2-3; TRBD1 matches 7 bases in the middle. The nucleotide sequence reads TGTGCCAGCAGCTTAGGGTTCGGCAGGGGGAGCACAGATACGCAGTATTTT. Its translation is CASSLGFGRGSTDTQYF.